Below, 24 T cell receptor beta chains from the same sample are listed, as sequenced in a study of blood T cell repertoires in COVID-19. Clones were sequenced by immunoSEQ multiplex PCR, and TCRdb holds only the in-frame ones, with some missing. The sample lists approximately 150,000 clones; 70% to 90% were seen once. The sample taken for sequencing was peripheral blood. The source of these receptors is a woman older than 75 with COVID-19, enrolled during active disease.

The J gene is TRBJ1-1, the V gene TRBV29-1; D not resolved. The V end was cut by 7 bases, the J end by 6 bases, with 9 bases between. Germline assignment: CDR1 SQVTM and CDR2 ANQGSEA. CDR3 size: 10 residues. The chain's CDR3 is CSGGGSEAFF. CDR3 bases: TGCAGCGGTGGTGGCTCTGAAGCTTTCTTT.

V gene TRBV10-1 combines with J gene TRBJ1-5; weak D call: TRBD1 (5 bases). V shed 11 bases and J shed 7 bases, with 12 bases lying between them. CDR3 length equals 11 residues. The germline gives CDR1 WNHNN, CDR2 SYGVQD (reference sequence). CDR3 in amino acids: CAGGAQQPQHF. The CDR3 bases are TGCGCCGGTGGGGCCCAGCAGCCCCAGCATTTT.

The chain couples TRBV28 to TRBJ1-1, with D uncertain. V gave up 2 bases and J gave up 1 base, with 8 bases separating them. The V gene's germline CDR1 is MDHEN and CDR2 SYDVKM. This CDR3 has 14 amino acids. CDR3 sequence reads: CASSLAVANTEAFF. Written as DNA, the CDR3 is TGTGCCAGCAGTTTAGCGGTGGCGAACACTGAAGCTTTCTTT.

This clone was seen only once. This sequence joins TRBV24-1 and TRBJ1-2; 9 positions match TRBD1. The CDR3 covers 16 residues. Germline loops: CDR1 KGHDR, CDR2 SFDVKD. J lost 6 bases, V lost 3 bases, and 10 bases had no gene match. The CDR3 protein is CATSDPAGTGFDGYTF. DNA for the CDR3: TGTGCCACCAGTGATCCCGCCGGGACAGGGTTCGATGGCTACACCTTC.

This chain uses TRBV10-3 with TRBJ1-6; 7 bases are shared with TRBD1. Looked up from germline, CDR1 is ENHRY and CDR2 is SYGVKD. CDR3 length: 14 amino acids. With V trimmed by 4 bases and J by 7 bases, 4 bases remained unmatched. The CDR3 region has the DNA TGTGCCATCAGTGCCCGACAGGGAAATTCACCCCTCCACTTT. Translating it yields CAISARQGNSPLHF.

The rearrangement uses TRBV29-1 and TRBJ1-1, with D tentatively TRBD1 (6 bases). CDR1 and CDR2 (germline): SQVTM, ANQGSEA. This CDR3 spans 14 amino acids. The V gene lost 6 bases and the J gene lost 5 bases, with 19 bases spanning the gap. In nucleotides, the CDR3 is TGCAGCGTAGGACACAGGGCCGTGAGGACTGAAGCTTTCTTT. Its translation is CSVGHRAVRTEAFF.

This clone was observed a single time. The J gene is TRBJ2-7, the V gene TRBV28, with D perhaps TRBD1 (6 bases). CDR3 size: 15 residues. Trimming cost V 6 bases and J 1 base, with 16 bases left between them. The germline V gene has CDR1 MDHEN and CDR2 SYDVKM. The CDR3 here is CASSYLGTLSYEQYF. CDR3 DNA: TGTGCCAGCAGCTACCTCGGGACACTTTCCTACGAGCAGTACTTC. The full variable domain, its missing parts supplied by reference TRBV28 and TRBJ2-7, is DVKVTQSSRYLVKRTGEKVFLECVQDMDHENMFWYRQDPGLGLRLIYFSYDVKMKEKGDIPEGYSVSREKKERFSLILESASTNQTSMYLCASSYLGTLSYEQYFGPGTRLTVT.

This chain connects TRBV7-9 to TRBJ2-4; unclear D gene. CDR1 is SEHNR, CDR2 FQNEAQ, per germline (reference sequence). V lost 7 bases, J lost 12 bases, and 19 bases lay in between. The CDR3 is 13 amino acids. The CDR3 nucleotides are TGTGCCAGCACCCTGCCCGGGTCCCCGGATCAGTACTTC. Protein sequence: CASTLPGSPDQYF.

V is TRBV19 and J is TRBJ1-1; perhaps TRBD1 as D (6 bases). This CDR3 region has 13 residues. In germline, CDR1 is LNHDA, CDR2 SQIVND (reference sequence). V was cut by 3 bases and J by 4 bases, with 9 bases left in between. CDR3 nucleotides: TGTGCCAGTAGTATCTCCAGGGGCACTGAAGCTTTCTTT. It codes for CASSISRGTEAFF.

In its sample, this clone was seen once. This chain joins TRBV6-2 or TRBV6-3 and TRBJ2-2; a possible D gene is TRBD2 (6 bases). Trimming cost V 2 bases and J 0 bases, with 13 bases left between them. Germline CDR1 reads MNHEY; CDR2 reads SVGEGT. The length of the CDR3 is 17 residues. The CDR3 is CASSYVEGETNTGELFF. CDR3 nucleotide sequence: TGTGCCAGCAGTTACGTGGAGGGAGAGACGAACACCGGGGAGCTGTTTTTT.

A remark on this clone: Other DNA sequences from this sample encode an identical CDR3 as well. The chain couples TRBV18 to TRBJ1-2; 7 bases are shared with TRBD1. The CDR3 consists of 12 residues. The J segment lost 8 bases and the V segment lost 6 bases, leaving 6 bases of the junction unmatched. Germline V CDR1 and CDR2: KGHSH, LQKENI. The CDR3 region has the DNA TGTGCCAGCTCGCCAACAGGGGACGGCTACACCTTC. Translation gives CASSPTGDGYTF.

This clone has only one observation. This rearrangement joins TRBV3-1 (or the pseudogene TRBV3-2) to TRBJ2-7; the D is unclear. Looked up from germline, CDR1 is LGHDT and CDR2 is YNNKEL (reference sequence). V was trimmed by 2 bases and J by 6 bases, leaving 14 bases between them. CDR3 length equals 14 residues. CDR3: CASSQLLGSGEQYF. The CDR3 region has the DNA TGTGCCAGCAGCCAACTACTCGGGTCGGGCGAGCAGTACTTC.

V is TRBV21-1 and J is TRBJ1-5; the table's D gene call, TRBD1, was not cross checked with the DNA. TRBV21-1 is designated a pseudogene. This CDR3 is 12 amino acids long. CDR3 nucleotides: TGTGCCAAGAACCAGGGGGGTCAGCCCCAGCATTTT. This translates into CAKNQGGQPQHF.

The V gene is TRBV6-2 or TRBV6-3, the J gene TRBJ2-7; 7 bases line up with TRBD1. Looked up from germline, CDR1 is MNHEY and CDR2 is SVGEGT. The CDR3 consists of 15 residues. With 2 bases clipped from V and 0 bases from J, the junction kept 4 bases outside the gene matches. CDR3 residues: CASSYLRGISYEQYF. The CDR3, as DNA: TGTGCCAGCAGTTACCTCAGGGGGATCTCCTACGAGCAGTACTTC.

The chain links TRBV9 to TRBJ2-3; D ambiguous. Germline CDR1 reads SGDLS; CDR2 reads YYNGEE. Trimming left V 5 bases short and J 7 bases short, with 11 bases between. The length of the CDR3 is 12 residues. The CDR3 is CASSEQENTQYF. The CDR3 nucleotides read TGTGCCAGCAGTGAACAAGAAAATACGCAGTATTTT.

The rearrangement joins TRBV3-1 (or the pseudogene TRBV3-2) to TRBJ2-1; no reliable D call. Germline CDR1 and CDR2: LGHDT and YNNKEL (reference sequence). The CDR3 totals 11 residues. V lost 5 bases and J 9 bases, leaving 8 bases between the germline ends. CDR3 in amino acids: CASSDLLEQFF. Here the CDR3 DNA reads TGTGCCAGCAGCGATCTACTTGAGCAGTTCTTC.

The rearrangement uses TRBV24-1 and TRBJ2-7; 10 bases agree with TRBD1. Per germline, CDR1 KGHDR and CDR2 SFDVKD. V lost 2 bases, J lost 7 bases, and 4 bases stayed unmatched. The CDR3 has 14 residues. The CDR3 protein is CATSDWRQGAEQYF. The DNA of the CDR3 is TGTGCCACCAGTGATTGGAGACAGGGGGCTGAGCAGTACTTC.

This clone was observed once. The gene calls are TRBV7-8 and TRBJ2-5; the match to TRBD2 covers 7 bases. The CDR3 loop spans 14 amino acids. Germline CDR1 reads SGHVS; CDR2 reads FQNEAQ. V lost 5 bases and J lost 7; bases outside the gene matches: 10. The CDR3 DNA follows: TGTGCCAGCAGCCCCTCGGGGGGAATGGGGACCCAGTACTTC. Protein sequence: CASSPSGGMGTQYF.

CDR3 amino acids: CASSVGGVDTQYF. Written as DNA, the CDR3 is TGTGCCAGCAGCGTAGGGGGGGTGGATACGCAGTATTTT. The J gene is TRBJ2-3, the V gene TRBV9; D is perhaps TRBD2 (6 bases). The CDR3 extends over 13 amino acids. Trimming removed 0 bases at V and 6 bases at J, with 8 bases between. Germline CDR1 and CDR2: SGDLS and YYNGEE.

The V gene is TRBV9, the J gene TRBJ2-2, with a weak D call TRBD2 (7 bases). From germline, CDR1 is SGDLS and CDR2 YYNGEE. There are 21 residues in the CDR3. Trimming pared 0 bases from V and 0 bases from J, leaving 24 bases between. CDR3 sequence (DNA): TGTGCCAGCAGCGTAGGTGCCGGCGGGAGAAGGGGGGGCACGAACACCGGGGAGCTGTTTTTT. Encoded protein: CASSVGAGGRRGGTNTGELFF.

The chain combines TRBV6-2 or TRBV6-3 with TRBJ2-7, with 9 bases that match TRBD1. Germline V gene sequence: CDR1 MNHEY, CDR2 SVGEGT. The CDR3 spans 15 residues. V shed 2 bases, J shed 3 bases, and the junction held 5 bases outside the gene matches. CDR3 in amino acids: CASSYAGTGSYEQYF. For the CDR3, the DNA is TGTGCCAGCAGTTACGCCGGGACAGGGAGCTACGAGCAGTACTTC.

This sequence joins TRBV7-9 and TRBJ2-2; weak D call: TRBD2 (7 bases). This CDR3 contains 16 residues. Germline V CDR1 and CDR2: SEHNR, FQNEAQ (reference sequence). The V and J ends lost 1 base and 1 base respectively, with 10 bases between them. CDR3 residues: CASSLVGGLNTGELFF. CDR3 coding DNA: TGTGCCAGCAGCTTAGTCGGGGGGCTGAACACCGGGGAGCTGTTTTTT.

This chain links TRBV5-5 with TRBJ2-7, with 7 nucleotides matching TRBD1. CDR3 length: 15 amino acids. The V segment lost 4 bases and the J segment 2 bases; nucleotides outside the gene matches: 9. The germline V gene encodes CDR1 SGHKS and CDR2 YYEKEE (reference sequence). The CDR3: CASSKPGQLTYEQYF. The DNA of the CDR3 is TGTGCCAGCAGCAAGCCGGGACAGCTAACCTACGAGCAGTACTTC.

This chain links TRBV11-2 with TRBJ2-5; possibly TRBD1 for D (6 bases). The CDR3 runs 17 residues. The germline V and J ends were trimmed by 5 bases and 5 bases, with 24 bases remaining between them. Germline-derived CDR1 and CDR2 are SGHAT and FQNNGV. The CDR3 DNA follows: TGTGCCAGCAGCCCCCGACTGTCAGGGGCTTTCAGGGAGACCCAGTACTTC. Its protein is CASSPRLSGAFRETQYF.